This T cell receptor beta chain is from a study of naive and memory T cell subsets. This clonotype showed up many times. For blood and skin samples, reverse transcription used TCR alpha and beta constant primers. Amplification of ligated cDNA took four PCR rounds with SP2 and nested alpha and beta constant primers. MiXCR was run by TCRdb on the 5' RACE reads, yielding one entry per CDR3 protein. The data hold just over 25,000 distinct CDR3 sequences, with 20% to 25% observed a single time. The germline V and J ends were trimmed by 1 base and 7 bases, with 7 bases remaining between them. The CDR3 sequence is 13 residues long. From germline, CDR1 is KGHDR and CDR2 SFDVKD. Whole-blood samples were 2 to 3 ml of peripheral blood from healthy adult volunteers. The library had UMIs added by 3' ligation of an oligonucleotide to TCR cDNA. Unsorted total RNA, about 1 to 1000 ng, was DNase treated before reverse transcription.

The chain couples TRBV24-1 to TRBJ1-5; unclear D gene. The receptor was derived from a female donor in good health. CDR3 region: CATSDLSGQPQHF. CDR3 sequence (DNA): TGTGCCACCAGTGATTTATCTGGCCAGCCCCAGCATTTT.